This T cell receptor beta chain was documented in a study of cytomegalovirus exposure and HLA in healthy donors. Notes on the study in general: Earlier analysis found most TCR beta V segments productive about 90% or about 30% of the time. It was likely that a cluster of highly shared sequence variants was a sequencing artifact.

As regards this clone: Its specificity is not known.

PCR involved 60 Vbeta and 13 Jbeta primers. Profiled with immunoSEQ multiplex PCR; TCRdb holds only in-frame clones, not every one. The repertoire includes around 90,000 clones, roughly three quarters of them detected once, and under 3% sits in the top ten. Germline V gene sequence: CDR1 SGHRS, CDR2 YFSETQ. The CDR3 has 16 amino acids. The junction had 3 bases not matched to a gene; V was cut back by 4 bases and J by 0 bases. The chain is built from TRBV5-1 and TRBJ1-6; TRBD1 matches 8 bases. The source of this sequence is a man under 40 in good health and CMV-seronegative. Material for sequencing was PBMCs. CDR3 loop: CASSVTGGSYNSPLHF. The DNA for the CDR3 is TGCGCCAGCAGCGTAACAGGGGGCTCCTATAATTCACCCCTCCACTTT.